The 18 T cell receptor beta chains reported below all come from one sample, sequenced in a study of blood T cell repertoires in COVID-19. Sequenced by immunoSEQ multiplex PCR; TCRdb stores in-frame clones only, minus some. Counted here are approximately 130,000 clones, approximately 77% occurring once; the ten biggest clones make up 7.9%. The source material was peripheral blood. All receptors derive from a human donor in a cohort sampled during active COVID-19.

The CDR3 region has the DNA TGCGCCAGCAGTGATTTGGCCCTAGCCAAAAACATTCAGTACTTC. Translated: CASSDLALAKNIQYF. The chain combines TRBV10-2 with TRBJ2-4; D is undetermined. Trimming removed 3 bases at V and 0 bases at J, with 9 bases between. The CDR3 totals 15 residues. The germline V gene encodes CDR1 WSHSY and CDR2 SAAADI.

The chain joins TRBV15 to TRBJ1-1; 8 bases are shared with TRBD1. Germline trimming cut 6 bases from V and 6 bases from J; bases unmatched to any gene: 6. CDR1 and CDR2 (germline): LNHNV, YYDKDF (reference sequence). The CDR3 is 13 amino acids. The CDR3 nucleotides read TGTGCCACCAGTCGTGGACAGGGCCCTGAAGCTTTCTTT. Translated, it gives CATSRGQGPEAFF.

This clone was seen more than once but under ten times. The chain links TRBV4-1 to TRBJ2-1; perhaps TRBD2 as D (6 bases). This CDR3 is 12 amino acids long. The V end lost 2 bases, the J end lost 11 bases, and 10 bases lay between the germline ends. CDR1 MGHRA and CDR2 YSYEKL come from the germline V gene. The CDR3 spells CASSQKAGKQFF. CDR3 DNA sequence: TGCGCCAGCAGCCAAAAGGCGGGGAAGCAGTTCTTC.

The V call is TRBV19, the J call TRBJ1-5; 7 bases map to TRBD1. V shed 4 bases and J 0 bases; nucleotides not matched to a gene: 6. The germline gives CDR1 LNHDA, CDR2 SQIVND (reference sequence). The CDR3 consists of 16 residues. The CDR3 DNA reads TGTGCCAGTAGTAGCGGACAGGTTTATAGCAATCAGCCCCAGCATTTT. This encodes CASSSGQVYSNQPQHF.

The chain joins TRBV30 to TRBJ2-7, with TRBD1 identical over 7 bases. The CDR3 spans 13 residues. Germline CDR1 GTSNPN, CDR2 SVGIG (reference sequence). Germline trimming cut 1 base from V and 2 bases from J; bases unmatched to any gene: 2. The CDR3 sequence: CAWSDRGTYEQYF. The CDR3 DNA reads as TGTGCCTGGAGTGACAGGGGCACCTACGAGCAGTACTTC.

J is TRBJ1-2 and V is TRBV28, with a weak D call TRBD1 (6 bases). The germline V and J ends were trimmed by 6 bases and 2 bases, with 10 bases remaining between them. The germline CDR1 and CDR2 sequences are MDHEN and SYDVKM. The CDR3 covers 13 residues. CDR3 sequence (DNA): TGTGCCAGCAGCCCGGACAGCAACTATGGCTACACCTTC. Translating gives CASSPDSNYGYTF.

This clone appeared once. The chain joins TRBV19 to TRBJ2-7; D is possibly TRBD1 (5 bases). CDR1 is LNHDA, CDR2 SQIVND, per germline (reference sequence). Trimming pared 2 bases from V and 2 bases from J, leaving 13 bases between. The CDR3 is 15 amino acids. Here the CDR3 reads CASSIKTGITYEQYF. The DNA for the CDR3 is TGTGCCAGTAGTATAAAAACAGGAATTACCTACGAGCAGTACTTC. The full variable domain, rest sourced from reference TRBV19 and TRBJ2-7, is DGGITQSPKYLFRKEGQNVTLSCEQNLNHDAMYWYRQDPGQGLRLIYYSQIVNDFQKGDIAEGYSVSREKKESFPLTVTSAQKNPTAFYLCASSIKTGITYEQYFGPGTRLTVT.

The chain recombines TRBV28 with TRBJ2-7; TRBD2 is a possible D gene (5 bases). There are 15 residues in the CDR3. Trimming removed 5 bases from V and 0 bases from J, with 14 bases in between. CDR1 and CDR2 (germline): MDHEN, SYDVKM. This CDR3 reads CASSAVARASYEQYF. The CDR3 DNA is TGTGCCAGCAGTGCGGTGGCGAGGGCCTCCTACGAGCAGTACTTC.

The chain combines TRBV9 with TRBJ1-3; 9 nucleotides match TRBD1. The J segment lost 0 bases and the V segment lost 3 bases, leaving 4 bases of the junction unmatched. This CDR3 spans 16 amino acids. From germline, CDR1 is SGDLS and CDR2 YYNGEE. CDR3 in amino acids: CASSGPGQGSGNTIYF. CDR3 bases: TGTGCCAGCAGCGGACCGGGACAGGGCTCTGGAAACACCATATATTTT.

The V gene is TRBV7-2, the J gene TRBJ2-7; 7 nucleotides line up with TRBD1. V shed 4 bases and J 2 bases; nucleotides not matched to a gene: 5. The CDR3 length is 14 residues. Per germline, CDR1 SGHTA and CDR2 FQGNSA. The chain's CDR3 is CASSSGQAPYEQYF. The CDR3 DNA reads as TGTGCCAGCAGCTCCGGACAGGCACCCTACGAGCAGTACTTC.

The CDR3 DNA is TGTGCCAGTAGCCTACTAGCGGGGCACAATGAGCAGTTCTTC. This encodes CASSLLAGHNEQFF. The rearrangement links TRBV19 to TRBJ2-1; 10 nucleotides agree with TRBD2. Looked up from germline, CDR1 is LNHDA and CDR2 is SQIVND (reference sequence). Trimming cost V 6 bases and J 5 bases; bases outside gene matches: 4. The CDR3 spans 14 residues.

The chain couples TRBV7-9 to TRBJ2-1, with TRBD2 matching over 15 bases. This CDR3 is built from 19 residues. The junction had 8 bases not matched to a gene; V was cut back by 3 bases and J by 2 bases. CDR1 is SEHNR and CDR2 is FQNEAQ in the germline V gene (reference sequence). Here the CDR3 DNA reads TGTGCCAGCAGCTTGGGACTAGCGGGGGGCGAAGGGACCTACAATGAGCAGTTCTTC. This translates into CASSLGLAGGEGTYNEQFF.

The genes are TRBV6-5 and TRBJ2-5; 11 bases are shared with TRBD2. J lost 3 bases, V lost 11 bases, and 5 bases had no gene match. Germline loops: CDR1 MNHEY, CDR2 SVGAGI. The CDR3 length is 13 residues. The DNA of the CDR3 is TGTGCCGTCTTGGGACTAGCGGAAGAGACCCAGTACTTC. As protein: CAVLGLAEETQYF.

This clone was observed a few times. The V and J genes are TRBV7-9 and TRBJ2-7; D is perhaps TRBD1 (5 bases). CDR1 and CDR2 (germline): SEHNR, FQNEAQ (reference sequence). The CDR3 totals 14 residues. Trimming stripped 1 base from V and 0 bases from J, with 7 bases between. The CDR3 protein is CASSLGGASYEQYF. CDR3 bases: TGTGCCAGCAGCTTAGGTGGGGCCTCCTACGAGCAGTACTTC.

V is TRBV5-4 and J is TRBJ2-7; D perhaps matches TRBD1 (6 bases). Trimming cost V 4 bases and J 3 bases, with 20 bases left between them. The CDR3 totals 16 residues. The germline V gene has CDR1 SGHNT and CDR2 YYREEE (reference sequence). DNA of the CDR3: TGTGCCAGCAGCAGAAGGATGGGGGCAGAAGGCTACGAGCAGTACTTC. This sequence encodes CASSRRMGAEGYEQYF.

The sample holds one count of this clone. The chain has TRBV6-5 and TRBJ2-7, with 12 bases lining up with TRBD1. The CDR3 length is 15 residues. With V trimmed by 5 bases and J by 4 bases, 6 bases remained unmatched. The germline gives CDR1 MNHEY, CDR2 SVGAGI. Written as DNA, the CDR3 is TGTGCCAGCAGTACTGGGACAGGGGGCTTGTACGAGCAGTACTTC. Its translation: CASSTGTGGLYEQYF.

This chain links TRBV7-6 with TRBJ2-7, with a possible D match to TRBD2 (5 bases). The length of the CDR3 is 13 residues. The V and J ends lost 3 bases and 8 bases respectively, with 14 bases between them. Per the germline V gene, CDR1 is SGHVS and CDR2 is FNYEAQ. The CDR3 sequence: CASSFIGGEKQYF. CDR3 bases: TGTGCCAGCAGCTTTATTGGTGGGGAGAAGCAGTACTTC. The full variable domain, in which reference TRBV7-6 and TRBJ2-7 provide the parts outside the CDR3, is GAGVSQSPRYKVTKRGQDVALRCDPISGHVSLYWYRQALGQGPEFLTYFNYEAQQDKSGLPNDRFSAERPEGSISTLTIQRTEQRDSAMYRCASSFIGGEKQYFGPGTRLTVT.

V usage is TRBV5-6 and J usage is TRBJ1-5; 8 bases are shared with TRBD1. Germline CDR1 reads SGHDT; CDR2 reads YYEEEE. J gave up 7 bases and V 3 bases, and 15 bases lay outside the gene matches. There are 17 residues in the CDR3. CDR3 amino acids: CASSSGATGVIGQPQHF. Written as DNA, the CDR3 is TGTGCCAGCAGCTCGGGAGCGACAGGGGTGATAGGGCAGCCCCAGCATTTT.